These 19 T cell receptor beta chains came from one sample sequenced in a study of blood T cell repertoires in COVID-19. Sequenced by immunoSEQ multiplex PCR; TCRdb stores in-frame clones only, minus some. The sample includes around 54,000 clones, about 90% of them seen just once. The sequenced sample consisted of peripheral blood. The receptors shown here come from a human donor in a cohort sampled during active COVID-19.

CDR3 coding DNA: TGTGCCAGCAGTCCATTCGACGGGTACGAGCAGTACTTC. Translation gives CASSPFDGYEQYF. V gene TRBV12-3 or TRBV12-4 combines with J gene TRBJ2-7; no clear D. The CDR3 extends over 13 amino acids. V dropped 5 bases and J dropped 4 bases, with 12 bases sitting between them.

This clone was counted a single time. The chain's CDR3 is CSVPQERTSGSYNEQFF. CDR3 nucleotide sequence: TGCAGCGTTCCCCAGGAAAGGACTAGCGGCTCCTACAATGAGCAGTTCTTC. The chain combines TRBV29-1 with TRBJ2-1, with 10 bases identical to TRBD2. The CDR3 runs to 17 residues. CDR1 is SQVTM and CDR2 is ANQGSEA in the germline V gene. The V segment lost 5 bases and the J segment 0 bases; nucleotides outside the gene matches: 10.

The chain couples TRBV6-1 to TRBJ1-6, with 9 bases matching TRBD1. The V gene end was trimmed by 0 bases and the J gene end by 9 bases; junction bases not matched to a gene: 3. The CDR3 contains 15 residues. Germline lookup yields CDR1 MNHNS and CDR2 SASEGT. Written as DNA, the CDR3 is TGTGCCAGCAGTGAAGCTACAGGGGGCGGTTCACCCCTCCACTTT. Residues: CASSEATGGGSPLHF.

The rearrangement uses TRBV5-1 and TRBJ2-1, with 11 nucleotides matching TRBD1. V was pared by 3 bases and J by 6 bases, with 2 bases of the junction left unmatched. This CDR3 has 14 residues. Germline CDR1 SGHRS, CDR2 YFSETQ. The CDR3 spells CASSWTGGLNEQFF. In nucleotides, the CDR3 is TGCGCCAGCAGCTGGACAGGGGGCCTCAATGAGCAGTTCTTC.

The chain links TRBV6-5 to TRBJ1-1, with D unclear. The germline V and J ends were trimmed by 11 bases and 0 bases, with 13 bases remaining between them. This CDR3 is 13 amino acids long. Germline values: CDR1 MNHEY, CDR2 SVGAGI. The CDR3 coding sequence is TGTGCCGCGTCGGACTTAATGAACACTGAAGCTTTCTTT. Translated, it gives CAASDLMNTEAFF.

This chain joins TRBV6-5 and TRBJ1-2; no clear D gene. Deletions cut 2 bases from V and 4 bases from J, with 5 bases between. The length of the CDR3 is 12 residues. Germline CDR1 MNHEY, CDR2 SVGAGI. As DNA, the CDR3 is TGTGCCAGCAGTTACCGGGGCTATGGCTACACCTTC. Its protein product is CASSYRGYGYTF.

DNA of the CDR3: TGTGCCAGCAGTGAACCGGGAGGGCCTTACGAGCAGTACTTC. Its protein is CASSEPGGPYEQYF. This chain links TRBV6-1 with TRBJ2-7, with 8 bases matching TRBD2. The V and J ends lost 2 bases and 4 bases, in that order; junction bases with no gene match: 4. This CDR3 comprises 14 residues. The germline gives CDR1 MNHNS, CDR2 SASEGT.

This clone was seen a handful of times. In nucleotides, the CDR3 is TGCGCCAGCAGTCGGTGGACCGGGGAGCTGTTTTTT. It encodes CASSRWTGELFF. The chain couples TRBV10-1 to TRBJ2-2; no firm D call. This CDR3 region has 12 residues. Per germline, CDR1 WNHNN and CDR2 SYGVQD (reference sequence). V gave up 5 bases and J gave up 5 bases, with 6 bases separating them.

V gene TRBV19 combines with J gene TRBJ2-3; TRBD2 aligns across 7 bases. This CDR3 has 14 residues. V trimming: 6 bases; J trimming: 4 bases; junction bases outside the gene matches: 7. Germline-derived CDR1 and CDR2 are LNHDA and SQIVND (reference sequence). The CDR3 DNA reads TGTGCCAGTAGCTACCTCGGGGGGTCAGATACGCAGTATTTT. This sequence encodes CASSYLGGSDTQYF.

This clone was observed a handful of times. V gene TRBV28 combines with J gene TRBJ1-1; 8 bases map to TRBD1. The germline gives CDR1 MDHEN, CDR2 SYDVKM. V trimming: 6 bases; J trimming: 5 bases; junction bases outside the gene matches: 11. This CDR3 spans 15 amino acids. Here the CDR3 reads CASRTHRGSWTEAFF. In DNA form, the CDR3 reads TGTGCCAGCAGGACTCACAGGGGGTCGTGGACTGAAGCTTTCTTT.

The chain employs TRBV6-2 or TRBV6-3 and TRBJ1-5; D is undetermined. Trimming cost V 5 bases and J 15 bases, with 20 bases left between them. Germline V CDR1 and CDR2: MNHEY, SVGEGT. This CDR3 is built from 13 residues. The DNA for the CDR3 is TGTGCCAGCAGTACCCCAGGAACCCGGCATAGGCATTTT. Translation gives CASSTPGTRHRHF.

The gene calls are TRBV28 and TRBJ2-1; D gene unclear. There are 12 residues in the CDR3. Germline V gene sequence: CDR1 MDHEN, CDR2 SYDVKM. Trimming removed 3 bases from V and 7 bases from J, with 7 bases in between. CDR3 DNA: TGTGCCAGCAGTTTCGGGTGGAATGAGCAGTTCTTC. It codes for CASSFGWNEQFF. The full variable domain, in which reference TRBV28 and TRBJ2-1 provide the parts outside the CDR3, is DVKVTQSSRYLVKRTGEKVFLECVQDMDHENMFWYRQDPGLGLRLIYFSYDVKMKEKGDIPEGYSVSREKKERFSLILESASTNQTSMYLCASSFGWNEQFFGPGTRLTVL.

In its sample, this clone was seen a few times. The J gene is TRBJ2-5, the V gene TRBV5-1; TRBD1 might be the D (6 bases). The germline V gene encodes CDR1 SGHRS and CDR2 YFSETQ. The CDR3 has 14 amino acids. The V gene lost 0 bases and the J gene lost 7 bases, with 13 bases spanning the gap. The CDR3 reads CASSLGGLSGTQYF. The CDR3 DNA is TGCGCCAGCAGCTTGGGGGGGCTATCTGGGACCCAGTACTTC.

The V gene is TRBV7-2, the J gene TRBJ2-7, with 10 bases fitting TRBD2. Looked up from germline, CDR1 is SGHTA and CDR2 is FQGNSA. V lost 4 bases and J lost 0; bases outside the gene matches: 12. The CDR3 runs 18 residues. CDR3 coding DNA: TGTGCCAGCAGCTCCCTGGGCCGTACTAGCGGGACCTCCTACGAGCAGTACTTC. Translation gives CASSSLGRTSGTSYEQYF.

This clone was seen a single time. CDR3 region: CASRETGYDSSYEQYF. Here the CDR3 DNA reads TGTGCCAGCAGGGAAACAGGTTACGACAGCTCCTACGAGCAGTACTTC. This chain links TRBV27 with TRBJ2-7; tentative D call: TRBD1 (5 bases). The CDR3 sequence is 16 residues long. V dropped 6 bases and J dropped 0 bases, with 18 bases sitting between them. Germline CDR1 is MNHEY and CDR2 is SMNVEV (reference sequence).

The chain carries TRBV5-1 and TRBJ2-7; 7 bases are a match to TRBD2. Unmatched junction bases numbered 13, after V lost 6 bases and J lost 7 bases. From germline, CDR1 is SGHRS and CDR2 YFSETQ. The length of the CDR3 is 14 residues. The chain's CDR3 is CASTQSGDKGEQYF. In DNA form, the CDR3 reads TGCGCCAGCACCCAAAGCGGGGATAAGGGGGAGCAGTACTTC.

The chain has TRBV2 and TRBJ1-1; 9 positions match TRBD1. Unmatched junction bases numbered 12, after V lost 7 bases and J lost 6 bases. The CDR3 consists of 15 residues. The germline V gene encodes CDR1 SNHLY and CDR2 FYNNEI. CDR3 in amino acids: CASKDRGSVGAEAFF. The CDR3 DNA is TGTGCCAGCAAAGACAGGGGGTCGGTTGGGGCTGAAGCTTTCTTT.

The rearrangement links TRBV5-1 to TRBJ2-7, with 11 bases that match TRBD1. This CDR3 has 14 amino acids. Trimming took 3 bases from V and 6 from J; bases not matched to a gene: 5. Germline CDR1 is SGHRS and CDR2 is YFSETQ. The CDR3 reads CASSWRTGGVEQYF. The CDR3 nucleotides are TGCGCCAGCAGCTGGAGGACAGGGGGCGTCGAGCAGTACTTC.

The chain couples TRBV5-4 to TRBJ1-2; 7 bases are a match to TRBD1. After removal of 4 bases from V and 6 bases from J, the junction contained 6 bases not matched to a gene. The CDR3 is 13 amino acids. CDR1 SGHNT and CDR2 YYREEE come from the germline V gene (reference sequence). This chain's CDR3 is CASSLLGQNGYTF. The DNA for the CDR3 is TGTGCCAGCAGCCTGCTGGGACAGAATGGCTACACCTTC.